The rows below give T cell receptor beta chains drawn from one sample of a study of breast tumors, draining lymph nodes, adjacent tissues. MiXCR, run by TCRdb on the multiplex PCR reads, gives a single entry per CDR3 protein. The repertoire has over 150,000 distinct CDR3 sequences, roughly 29% of them found once; the top ten carry over 4%. Input material: axillary lymph node tissue. These receptors were collected from a female donor with breast cancer. Some clones in this sample may be carry-over from other donors' samples. Each CDR3 is given with its conserved first and last residue. A D gene is named only where the DNA matches it firmly. Expanded clones are given a class, and other clones once, few, many or no size at all.

J gene	V gene	D gene	clone size	CDR3 protein	CDR3 DNA
TRBJ2-7	TRBV20-1	TRBD1	NA	CSAGDQMGQNNEQYF	TGCAGTGCTGGAGACCAAATGGGACAGAACAATGAGCAGTACTTC
TRBJ1-2	TRBV29-1	TRBD1	many	CSAPSSDREYGYTF	TGCAGCGCCCCATCGTCGGACAGGGAATATGGCTACACCTTC
TRBJ2-5	TRBV29-1	TRBD1	many	CSGRLRDRGPLETQYF	TGCAGCGGACGACTCCGGGACAGGGGCCCCTTGGAGACCCAGTACTTC
TRBJ2-6	TRBV20-1	NA	few	CSATRPRAYVLTF	TGCAGTGCTACCAGACCTCGGGCCTACGTCCTGACTTTC
TRBJ2-5	TRBV5-8	NA	few	CASSSRGAVGETQYF	TGTGCCAGCAGCTCCAGGGGGGCGGTCGGGGAGACCCAGTACTTC
TRBJ2-5	TRBV9	NA	many	CASSPGQGGKTQSF	TGTGCCAGCAGCCCTGGACAGGGAGGGAAGACCCAGTCCTTC
TRBJ1-6	TRBV5-6	TRBD1	many	CASSPGQGGGSPLHF	TGTGCCAGCAGCCCGGGACAGGGGGGAGGTTCACCCCTCCACTTT
TRBJ2-1	TRBV5-8	NA	many	CASSLVRQGGRNEQFF	TGTGCCAGCAGCTTGGTACGGCAGGGGGGGAGAAATGAGCAGTTCTTC
TRBJ2-2	TRBV12-3/TRBV12-4	NA	NA	CASIGGANTGELLF	TGTGCCAGCATTGGCGGGGCTAACACCGGGGAGCTGCTTTTT
TRBJ1-4	TRBV2	NA	NA	CASGLASGGGAGANEKLFF	TGTGCCAGCGGGCTCGCTAGCGGAGGTGGGGCAGGGGCGAATGAAAAACTGTTTTTT
TRBJ1-6	TRBV5-6	NA	many	CASSYGLLSYNSPLHF	TGTGCCAGCAGCTACGGACTGCTCTCCTATAATTCACCCCTCCACTTT
TRBJ1-1	TRBV11-3	NA	NA	CASSYGQGSNTEAFF	TGTGCCAGCAGCTATGGGCAGGGTTCGAACACTGAAGCTTTCTTT
TRBJ2-3	TRBV6-2/TRBV6-3	NA	NA	CASSYGGRETDTQYF	TGTGCCAGCAGTTACGGGGGCAGGGAGACAGATACGCAGTATTTT
TRBJ2-1	TRBV7-8	TRBD2	many	CASSSLGLAGSYNEQFF	TGTGCCAGCAGCTCCCTAGGACTAGCGGGGTCTTACAATGAGCAGTTCTTC
TRBJ2-1	TRBV20-1	TRBD2	NA	CSARGPSGGAINEQFF	TGCAGTGCGAGGGGGCCTAGCGGGGGGGCCATCAATGAGCAGTTCTTC
TRBJ1-1	TRBV30	NA	NA	CAWSRTENTEAFF	TGTGCCTGGAGTCGGACGGAGAACACTGAAGCTTTCTTT
TRBJ1-1	TRBV5-1	NA	few	CASSWGDGDTEAFF	TGCGCCAGCAGCTGGGGGGACGGGGACACTGAAGCTTTCTTT
TRBJ1-6	TRBV5-6	TRBD1	many	CASSLGQWGQGAYNSPLHF	TGTGCCAGCAGCTTGGGACAATGGGGACAGGGGGCCTATAATTCACCCCTCCACTTT